This TCR beta chain was obtained from a study of OX40 agonist ivuxolimab in advanced cancers. A note on this clone: Antigen specificity is unknown.

Clones were sequenced by immunoSEQ multiplex PCR, and TCRdb holds only the in-frame ones, with some missing. The sample has 50,000 or so clones; 85% to 95% are singletons. Broader study findings: On average, CD8+ T cells had more expanded clones than CD4+. Dosing at 0.1 to 3.0 mg/kg was accompanied by clonal expansion of CD4+ and CD8+ blood T cells by week 6.

Trimming stripped 9 bases from V and 3 bases from J, with 9 bases between. From germline, CDR1 is MRHNA and CDR2 SNTAGT. This CDR3 spans 11 amino acids. This rearrangement joins TRBV6-4 to TRBJ2-7, with TRBD1 as a possible D gene (5 bases). The receptor's source is an adult with an advanced solid tumor such as melanoma, head and neck, liver or kidney cancer. The specimen was CD4+ or CD8+ T cells sorted from blood, collected in a trial of the OX40 agonist ivuxolimab. This CDR3 reads CASPDSYEQYF. CDR3 nucleotides: TGTGCCAGTCCTGACAGCTACGAGCAGTACTTC.